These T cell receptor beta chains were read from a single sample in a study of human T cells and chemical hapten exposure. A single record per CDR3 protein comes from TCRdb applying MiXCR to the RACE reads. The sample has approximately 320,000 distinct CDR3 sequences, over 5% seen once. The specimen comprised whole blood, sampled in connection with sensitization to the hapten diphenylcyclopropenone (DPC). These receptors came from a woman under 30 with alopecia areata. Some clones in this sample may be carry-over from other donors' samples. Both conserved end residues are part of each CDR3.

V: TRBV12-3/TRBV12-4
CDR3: CASRGLAGGPDSYEQYF

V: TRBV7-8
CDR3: CASSFPRPGTRGVTDTQYF

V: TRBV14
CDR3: CASSRVGQGEKLFF

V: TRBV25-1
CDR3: CATSSGFSYEQYF

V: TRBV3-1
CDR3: CASSPLPGTGGTGSSSAFF

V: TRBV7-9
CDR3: CASSLAGTGERWQFF

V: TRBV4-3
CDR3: CASSQDRTGGVTEAFF

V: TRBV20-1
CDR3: CSASGTGSTNVLTF

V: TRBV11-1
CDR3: CASSFGLLYNEQFF

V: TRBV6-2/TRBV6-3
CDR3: CASTPGRNQPQHF

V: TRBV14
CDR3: CASSQGRRSLYEQYF

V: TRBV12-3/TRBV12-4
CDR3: CASSPDSRSYNEQFF

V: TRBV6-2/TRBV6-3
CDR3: CASSSGQGGPVLLGGYTF

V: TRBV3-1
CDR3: CASSQDAQGAGYTF